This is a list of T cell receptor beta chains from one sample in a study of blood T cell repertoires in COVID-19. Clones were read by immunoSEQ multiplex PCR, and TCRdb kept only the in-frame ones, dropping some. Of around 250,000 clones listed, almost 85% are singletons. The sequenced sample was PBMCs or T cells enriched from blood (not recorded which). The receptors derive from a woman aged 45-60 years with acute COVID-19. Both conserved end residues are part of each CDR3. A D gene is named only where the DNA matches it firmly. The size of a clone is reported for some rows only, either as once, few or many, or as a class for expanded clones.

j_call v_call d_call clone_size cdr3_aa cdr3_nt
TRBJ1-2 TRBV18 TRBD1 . CASSPVGQVYGYTF TGTGCCAGCTCACCAGTCGGACAGGTCTATGGCTACACCTTC
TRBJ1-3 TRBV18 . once CASSATGYGNTIYF TGTGCCAGCTCAGCCACAGGGTACGGAAACACCATATATTTT
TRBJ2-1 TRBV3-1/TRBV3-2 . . CASSLGPSPMNEQFF TGTGCCAGCAGCCTCGGTCCTAGCCCTATGAATGAGCAGTTCTTC
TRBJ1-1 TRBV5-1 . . CASTMAQGNTEAFF TGCGCCAGTACGATGGCACAGGGGAACACTGAAGCTTTCTTT
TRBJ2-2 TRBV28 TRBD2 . CASSYGGGPPSNTGELFF TGTGCCAGCAGTTACGGCGGGGGGCCCCCCTCGAACACCGGGGAGCTGTTTTTT
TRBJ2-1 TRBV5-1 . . CASSEGVAGDEQFF TGCGCCAGCAGCGAGGGGGTAGCGGGCGATGAGCAGTTCTTC
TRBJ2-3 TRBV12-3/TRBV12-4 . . CASSFHTDTQYF TGTGCCAGCAGTTTCCACACAGATACGCAGTATTTT
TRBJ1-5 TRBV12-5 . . CASGLVIADHGNQPQHF TGTGCTAGTGGTTTGGTAATAGCAGACCACGGTAATCAGCCCCAGCATTTT
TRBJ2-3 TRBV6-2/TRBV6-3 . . CASSYPPGVYTDTQYF TGTGCCAGCAGTTACCCCCCCGGGGTATACACAGATACGCAGTATTTT
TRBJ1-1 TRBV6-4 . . CASSVEVGTEAFF TGTGCCAGCAGTGTAGAGGTTGGGACTGAAGCTTTCTTT
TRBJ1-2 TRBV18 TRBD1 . CASSPPTGRHGYTF TGTGCCAGCTCACCGCCGACAGGGAGGCATGGCTACACCTTC
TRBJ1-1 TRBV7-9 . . CASSSVNTEAFF TGTGCCAGCAGCTCTGTGAACACTGAAGCTTTCTTT
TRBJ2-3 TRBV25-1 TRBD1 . CASSERTGADTQYF TGTGCCAGCAGTGAACGGACAGGTGCCGATACGCAGTATTTT
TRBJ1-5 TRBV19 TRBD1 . CASSSVGQANQPQHF TGTGCCAGTAGTTCCGTAGGACAGGCCAATCAGCCCCAGCATTTT
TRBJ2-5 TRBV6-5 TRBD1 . CASSYSLGQAFNF TGTGCCAGCAGTTACTCTTTGGGACAGGCCTTTAACTTC
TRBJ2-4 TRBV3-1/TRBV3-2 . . CASSQNSKNIQYF TGTGCCAGCAGCCAAAACAGCAAAAACATTCAGTACTTC
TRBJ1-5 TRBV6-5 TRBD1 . CASSYYRGHQPQHF TGTGCCAGCAGTTACTACAGGGGGCATCAGCCCCAGCATTTT
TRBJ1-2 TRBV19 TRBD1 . CASLRGTGANYGYTF TGTGCCAGTCTTAGAGGGACAGGGGCCAACTATGGCTACACCTTC
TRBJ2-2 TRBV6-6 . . CASIRTDPNTGELFF TGTGCCAGTATTAGGACAGACCCTAACACCGGGGAGCTGTTTTTT
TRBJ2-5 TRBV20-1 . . CSAGRGETQYF TGCAGTGCTGGAAGGGGAGAGACCCAGTACTTC
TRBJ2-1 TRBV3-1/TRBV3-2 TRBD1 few CASRGDRFEYEQFF TGTGCCAGCAGAGGGGACAGATTTGAGTATGAGCAGTTCTTC
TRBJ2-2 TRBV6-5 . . CASSYAPSGELFF TGTGCCAGCAGTTACGCCCCGAGCGGGGAGCTGTTTTTT
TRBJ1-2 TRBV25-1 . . CASSSGVVNYGYTF TGTGCCAGCAGTTCAGGGGTGGTTAACTATGGCTACACCTTC
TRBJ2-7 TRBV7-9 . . CASSLVSSYEQYF TGTGCCAGCAGCTTGGTCAGCTCCTACGAGCAGTACTTC
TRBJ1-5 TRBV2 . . CASSAQGIGYSNQPQHF TGTGCCAGCAGTGCCCAGGGAATAGGGTATAGCAATCAGCCCCAGCATTTT
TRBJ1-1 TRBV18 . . CASSPMDWPGEAFF TGTGCCAGCTCACCTATGGACTGGCCGGGGGAAGCTTTCTTT
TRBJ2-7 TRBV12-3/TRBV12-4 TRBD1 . CASSLTGAHEQYF TGTGCCAGCAGTCTGACAGGGGCTCACGAGCAGTACTTC
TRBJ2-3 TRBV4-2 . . CASSQGPGLGTDTQYF TGTGCCAGCAGCCAAGGTCCGGGACTCGGCACAGATACGCAGTATTTT
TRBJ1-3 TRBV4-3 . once CASSQEIGSNTIYF TGCGCCAGCAGCCAAGAGATCGGGTCAAACACCATATATTTT
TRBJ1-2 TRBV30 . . CAWHHQGSGYTF TGTGCCTGGCATCACCAGGGGAGCGGCTACACCTTC
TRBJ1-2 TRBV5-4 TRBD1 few CASSPAEEGAEGYTF TGTGCCAGCAGCCCCGCCGAGGAGGGGGCGGAAGGCTACACCTTC
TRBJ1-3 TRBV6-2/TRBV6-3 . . CASSTGHDFGNTIYF TGTGCCAGCAGCACGGGACACGATTTCGGAAACACCATATATTTT
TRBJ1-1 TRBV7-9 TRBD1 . CASSSRTGALLDTEAFF TGTGCCAGCAGCTCGCGGACAGGGGCTTTATTGGACACTGAAGCTTTCTTT
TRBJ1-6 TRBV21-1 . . CASSKETRYRGNSPLHF TGTGCCAGCAGCAAAGAAACGCGGTACAGGGGGAATTCACCCCTCCACTTT
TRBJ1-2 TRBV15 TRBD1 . CATSRDLPGGLSNYGYTF TGTGCCACCAGCAGAGATTTACCAGGGGGCCTATCTAACTATGGCTACACCTTC
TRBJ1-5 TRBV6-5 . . CASSYSGGFNQPQHF TGTGCCAGCAGTTACTCGGGGGGGTTTAATCAGCCCCAGCATTTT
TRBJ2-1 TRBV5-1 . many CASSIPRELWINEQFF TGCGCCAGCAGCATCCCCAGGGAATTATGGATCAATGAGCAGTTCTTC
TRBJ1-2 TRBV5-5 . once CASWGEQGPLNYGYTF TGTGCCAGCTGGGGGGAGCAGGGCCCTCTTAACTATGGCTACACCTTC
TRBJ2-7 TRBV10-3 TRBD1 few CAISETGQGAVEQYF TGTGCCATCAGTGAGACGGGACAGGGGGCGGTCGAGCAGTACTTC
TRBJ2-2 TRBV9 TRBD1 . CASSKTGANTGELFF TGTGCCAGCAGCAAGACAGGGGCGAACACCGGGGAGCTGTTTTTT
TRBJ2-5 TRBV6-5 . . CASSYGGADKGETQYF TGTGCCAGCAGTTACGGCGGGGCGGACAAGGGAGAGACCCAGTACTTC
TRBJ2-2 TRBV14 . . CASSLLGANTGELFF TGTGCCAGCAGCCTCCTGGGCGCGAACACCGGGGAGCTGTTTTTT
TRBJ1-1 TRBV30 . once CAWSVNQGTEAFF TGTGCCTGGAGTGTAAATCAGGGCACTGAAGCTTTCTTT
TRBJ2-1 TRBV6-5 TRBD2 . CASSYSGAHEQFF TGTGCCAGCAGTTATAGCGGGGCCCATGAGCAGTTCTTC
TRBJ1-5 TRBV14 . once CASSSGGNQPQHF TGTGCCAGCAGCTCAGGGGGCAATCAGCCCCAGCATTTT
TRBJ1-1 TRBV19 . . CASSDRINTEAFF TGTGCCAGTAGCGACAGGATTAACACTGAAGCTTTCTTT
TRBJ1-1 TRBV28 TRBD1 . CASSPRTGEVNTEAFF TGTGCCAGCAGTCCCCGGACAGGGGAAGTTAACACTGAAGCTTTCTTT
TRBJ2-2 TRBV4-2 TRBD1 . CASSQLPGTVNTGELFF TGTGCCAGCAGCCAACTTCCCGGGACAGTAAACACCGGGGAGCTGTTTTTT
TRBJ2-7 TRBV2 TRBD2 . CASAGLAGASYEQYF TGTGCCAGCGCCGGACTAGCGGGGGCCTCATACGAGCAGTACTTC
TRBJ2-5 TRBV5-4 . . CASSSVVRTAQETQYF TGTGCCAGCAGCTCGGTAGTCCGGACAGCGCAAGAGACCCAGTACTTC